This T cell receptor (beta chain) is from a study of Tregs in tolerant kidney transplant recipients. Unmatched junction bases numbered 14, after V lost 4 bases and J lost 1 base. This CDR3 is built from 19 residues. Germline CDR1 and CDR2: LGHNA and YNFKEQ. This table comes from immunoSEQ multiplex PCR, and its TCRdb copy is limited to in-frame clones, with some not included. The sample lists 200,000 to 300,000 clones; about 80% were seen once. This clonotype was obtained from a human donor in good health. Sequencing was done on a sample of CD4+ T cells from blood. The chain joins TRBV4-2 to TRBJ2-3, with 10 bases identical to TRBD2. CDR3 coding DNA: TGTGCCAGCAGCCCCGGGTTGGAGCGGGAGGGCCGGGGCACAGATACGCAGTATTTT. Amino acids: CASSPGLEREGRGTDTQYF.